Presented here are 2 T cell receptor beta chains from one specimen sequenced in a study of memory CD4+ T cells and cytomegalovirus serostatus. Single viable CD3+CD4+CD8-CD45RO+ cells were sorted as the memory CD4+ T cells. Sequencing used immunoSEQ multiplex PCR; TCRdb keeps in-frame clones, though not all of them. The sample shows approximately 61,000 clones, 80% of them seen only once. Sequenced input: memory CD4+ T cells from blood. The receptors derive from an adult in good health and CMV-seronegative. Some clones in this sample may be carry-over from other donors' samples.

The V and J genes are TRBV6-1 and TRBJ2-7; D may correspond to TRBD1 or TRBD2 (5 bases each). The V gene lost 10 bases and the J gene lost 2 bases, with 15 bases spanning the gap. The CDR3 contains 13 residues. Germline CDR1 is MNHNS and CDR2 is SASEGT. CDR3 sequence: CATGRDQTYEQYF. In DNA form, the CDR3 reads TGTGCCACTGGAAGGGACCAAACCTACGAGCAGTACTTC.

The rearrangement links TRBV9 to TRBJ2-1; D gene unclear. V was trimmed by 0 bases and J by 9 bases, leaving 13 bases between them. This CDR3 spans 14 amino acids. Germline loops: CDR1 SGDLS, CDR2 YYNGEE. Here the CDR3 reads CASSVVSTEGEQFF. The CDR3, as DNA: TGTGCCAGCAGCGTAGTTTCAACGGAAGGTGAGCAGTTCTTC. Full variable domain (outside the CDR3, taken from reference TRBV9 and TRBJ2-1): DSGVTQTPKHLITATGQRVTLRCSPRSGDLSVYWYQQSLDQGLQFLIQYYNGEERAKGNILERFSAQQFPDLHSELNLSSLELGDSALYFCASSVVSTEGEQFFGPGTRLTVL.